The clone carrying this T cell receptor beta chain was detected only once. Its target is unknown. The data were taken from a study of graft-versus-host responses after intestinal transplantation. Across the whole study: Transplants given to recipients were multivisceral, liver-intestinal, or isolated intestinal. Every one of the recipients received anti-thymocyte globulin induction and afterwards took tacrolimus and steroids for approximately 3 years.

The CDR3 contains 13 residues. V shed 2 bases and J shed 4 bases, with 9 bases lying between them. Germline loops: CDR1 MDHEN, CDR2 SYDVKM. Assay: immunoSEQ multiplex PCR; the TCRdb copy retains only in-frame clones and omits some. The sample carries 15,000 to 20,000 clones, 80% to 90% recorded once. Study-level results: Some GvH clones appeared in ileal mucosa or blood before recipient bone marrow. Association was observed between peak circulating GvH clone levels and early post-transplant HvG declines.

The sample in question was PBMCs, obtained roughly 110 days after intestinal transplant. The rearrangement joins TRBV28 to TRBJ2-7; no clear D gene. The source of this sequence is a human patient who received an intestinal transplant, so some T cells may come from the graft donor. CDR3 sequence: CASSLTWGYEQYF. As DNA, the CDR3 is TGTGCCAGCAGTTTAACGTGGGGATACGAGCAGTACTTC.